The count of the clone carrying this T cell receptor (beta chain) is one. What it recognizes is unknown. The CDR3 is 12 residues long. V was trimmed by 1 base and J by 6 bases, leaving 7 bases between them. Germline lookup yields CDR1 DFQATT and CDR2 SNEGSKA (reference sequence). TRB rearrangements spanning V, D and J were amplified using mixed TRB-A/B primers. TCRdb fed the multiplex PCR reads into MiXCR, producing one record per CDR3 protein. The sample holds 10,000 to 15,000 distinct CDR3 sequences, 35% to 40% seen once. The template was genomic DNA from peripheral blood, not RNA. This sample is part of a study of T cell repertoires in aging, cancer and after chemotherapy. Study summary: Donors were grouped into six age bands spanning 30 or younger through 70 or older. Study-wide points: Rebound thymic output was suggested by rising median generation probability during chemotherapy in each cancer cohort. In healthy donors, age-related TCR diversity loss mainly reflected lost richness.

The chain links TRBV20-1 to TRBJ1-5; maybe TRBD1 (5 bases). The sequence derives from a human donor in good health. The donor label of this sample is uncertain. Sequencing input: blood. The chain's CDR3 is CSARADSQPQHF. The DNA of the CDR3 is TGCAGTGCTAGAGCCGACAGTCAGCCCCAGCATTTT.